The clone carrying this T cell receptor (beta chain) was recorded at least ten times. The data were taken from a study of early T cells in non-severe SARS-CoV-2 infection. Overall study: Chains from this unsorted whole-blood bulk RNA could not be paired.

Individual cDNA molecules each received unique molecular identifiers attached to them. TCRdb independently ran MiXCR on the 5' RACE reads; one entry per CDR3 protein. There are about 70,000 distinct CDR3 sequences in the sample; roughly 5.3% occur only once, and 6.5% to 8% lies in the top ten. Losses at the gene ends were 0 bases for V and 4 bases for J; bases not matched to a gene: 6. Germline CDR1 reads DFQATT; CDR2 reads SNEGSKA (reference sequence). This CDR3 spans 15 amino acids. The chain carries TRBV20-1 and TRBJ1-1; 9 bases are shared with TRBD1. The sample in question was whole blood, obtained at baseline. The sequence was obtained from an adult who was a healthcare worker with PCR-confirmed SARS-CoV-2 infection or an uninfected control (not recorded which). In DNA form, the CDR3 reads TGCAGTGCTAGAGATCCGGACAGGGGATTCACTGAAGCTTTCTTT. It codes for CSARDPDRGFTEAFF.